This entry lists 19 T cell receptor beta chains sequenced from one sample in a study of response to subunit inactivated influenza vaccine. MiXCR was run by TCRdb on the RT-PCR reads, yielding one entry per CDR3 protein. The sample holds 550,000 to 600,000 distinct CDR3 sequences; 10% to 15% are singletons and the top ten take about 10%. Sequencing used PBMCs from blood, obtained on the day of vaccination. All receptors come from a man aged 45-65 years who received an inactivated influenza vaccine.

This clonotype was counted a few times. This chain joins TRBV7-8 and TRBJ1-2, with 9 bases matching TRBD1. V lost 4 bases to trimming and J lost 2 bases; unmatched junction nucleotides: 8. The CDR3 length is 16 residues. The germline gives CDR1 SGHVS, CDR2 FQNEAQ. CDR3: CASSSRWTGENYGYTF. Written as DNA, the CDR3 is TGTGCCAGCAGCTCTAGATGGACAGGGGAAAACTATGGCTACACCTTC.

The rearrangement joins TRBV27 to TRBJ2-3; D gene ambiguous. The V end was cut by 2 bases, the J end by 0 bases, with 9 bases between. Germline CDR1 and CDR2: MNHEY and SMNVEV (reference sequence). The CDR3 sequence is 15 residues long. Here the CDR3 DNA reads TGTGCCAGCAGTTTAGTCCCGGGTAGCACAGATACGCAGTATTTT. Protein sequence: CASSLVPGSTDTQYF.

This clonotype was detected only a few times. The chain carries TRBV3-1 and TRBJ1-6; D gene unclear. This CDR3 is 13 amino acids long. Deletions cut 0 bases from V and 10 bases from J, with 7 bases between. Germline V gene data show CDR1 as LGHDT and CDR2 as YNNKEL (reference sequence). CDR3 sequence (DNA): TGTGCCAGCAGCCAAGACCGGAAGTCACCCCTCCACTTT. Amino acid sequence: CASSQDRKSPLHF.

The chain recombines TRBV27 with TRBJ2-7; D is ambiguous. The CDR3 has 14 amino acids. Trimming took 4 bases from V and 6 from J, leaving 16 bases between them. The germline CDR1 and CDR2 sequences are MNHEY and SMNVEV (reference sequence). CDR3 amino acids: CASSSISGRGEQYF. The DNA of the CDR3 is TGTGCCAGCAGTTCCATCTCAGGTAGAGGCGAGCAGTACTTC.

In its sample, this clonotype was seen a few times. The V call is TRBV10-3, the J call TRBJ1-1, with D tentatively TRBD1 (6 bases). Trimming took off 6 bases at V and 4 bases at J, with 18 bases between the two ends. The CDR3 covers 15 residues. CDR1 ENHRY and CDR2 SYGVKD come from the germline V gene. Written as DNA, the CDR3 is TGTGCCATCAGGGAATCGACAGGTGGTGGCACTGAAGCTTTCTTT. Amino acids: CAIRESTGGGTEAFF.

This clonotype occurred a few times. This sequence joins TRBV29-1 and TRBJ2-7; D unclear. Per the germline V gene, CDR1 is SQVTM and CDR2 is ANQGSEA. V shed 6 bases and J shed 3 bases, with 12 bases lying between them. The CDR3 spans 12 residues. The CDR3 spells CSVGDQYYEQYF. In nucleotides, the CDR3 is TGCAGCGTGGGTGACCAGTACTACGAGCAGTACTTC.

This clonotype was seen more than once but under ten times. In DNA form, the CDR3 reads TGTGCCTGGAGTGTAGGGCCACCCTACGAGCAGTACTTC. Its protein product is CAWSVGPPYEQYF. V usage is TRBV30 and J usage is TRBJ2-7; D is undetermined. The V end was cut by 0 bases, the J end by 2 bases, with 8 bases between. Germline CDR1 and CDR2: GTSNPN and SVGIG (reference sequence). The CDR3 covers 13 residues.

This clonotype occurred a few times. One end of the junction fails to match germline, which may point to a read error. The chain uses TRBV20-1 and TRBJ2-4; D is perhaps TRBD1 (9 bases). The CDR3 loop spans 10 amino acids. Germline V gives CDR1 DFQATT, CDR2 SNEGSKA (reference sequence). CDR3 region: CSVAGQGSLF. CDR3 DNA: TGCAGTGTAGCGGGACAGGGTTCCCTCTTC.

The chain joins TRBV4-3 to TRBJ1-2; D is unresolved. The CDR3 is made up of 14 amino acids. The V end was cut by 1 base, the J end by 3 bases, with 9 bases between. Germline V gives CDR1 LGHNA, CDR2 YSLEER. CDR3 in DNA: TGCGCCAGCAGCCAAGTCCAAGGAGACTATGGCTACACCTTC. Amino acid sequence: CASSQVQGDYGYTF.

A few counts support this clonotype. CDR3 protein: CASSYSTGTPSTDTQYF. CDR3 coding DNA: TGTGCCAGCAGTTACTCAACCGGGACTCCTAGCACAGATACGCAGTATTTT. The chain links TRBV6-5 to TRBJ2-3; weak D call: TRBD2 (6 bases). CDR1 MNHEY and CDR2 SVGAGI come from the germline V gene. The CDR3 contains 17 residues. The ends were cut back, 0 bases at V and 0 bases at J, with 13 bases in the middle.

This clonotype was detected only a few times. The chain joins TRBV11-3 to TRBJ2-3, with a tentative D call TRBD2 (5 bases). CDR1 and CDR2 from the germline V gene are SGHNT and YENEEA. Trimming cost V 1 base and J 9 bases, with 11 bases left between them. The CDR3 loop spans 13 amino acids. As DNA, the CDR3 is TGTGCCAGCAGCTTAGCTTACCGAGGGACGCAGTATTTT. It codes for CASSLAYRGTQYF.

The table lists this clonotype with many counts. V gene TRBV20-1 combines with J gene TRBJ2-1; 7 bases match TRBD2. Germline assignment: CDR1 DFQATT and CDR2 SNEGSKA (reference sequence). The CDR3 is 15 amino acids. Written as DNA, the CDR3 is TGCAGCCCCCTTCCCTCTAGCGGCCTCTACAATGAGCAGTTCTTC. It specifies CSPLPSSGLYNEQFF.

This chain links TRBV9 with TRBJ2-2; the match to TRBD2 covers 8 bases. J gave up 7 bases and V 3 bases, and 8 bases lay outside the gene matches. CDR3 length: 15 residues. Looked up from germline, CDR1 is SGDLS and CDR2 is YYNGEE. CDR3 in amino acids: CASSARAGAGGELFF. Written as DNA, the CDR3 is TGTGCCAGCAGCGCCAGAGCGGGGGCGGGCGGGGAGCTGTTTTTT. Full variable domain (outside the CDR3, taken from reference TRBV9 and TRBJ2-2): DSGVTQTPKHLITATGQRVTLRCSPRSGDLSVYWYQQSLDQGLQFLIQYYNGEERAKGNILERFSAQQFPDLHSELNLSSLELGDSALYFCASSARAGAGGELFFGEGSRLTVL.

This clonotype was detected only a few times. The rearrangement uses TRBV7-8 and TRBJ1-2; D unresolved. The V end lost 5 bases, the J end lost 0 bases, and 13 bases lay between the germline ends. In germline, CDR1 is SGHVS, CDR2 FQNEAQ. This CDR3 is built from 15 residues. The CDR3 spells CASSPRKWTNYGYTF. In DNA, the CDR3 is TGTGCCAGCAGCCCCCGCAAATGGACTAACTATGGCTACACCTTC.

This clonotype was seen a few times. V is TRBV4-1 and J is TRBJ2-3; TRBD2 agrees at 9 bases. Trimming took 0 bases from V and 7 from J; bases not matched to a gene: 11. This CDR3 comprises 17 residues. Germline-derived CDR1 and CDR2 are MGHRA and YSYEKL. CDR3 coding DNA: TGCGCCAGCAGCCAAGATATAAGGAGCGGGGGGACGAATACGCAGTATTTT. It specifies CASSQDIRSGGTNTQYF.

This clonotype came up a few times. The chain recombines TRBV12-3 or TRBV12-4 with TRBJ1-1; possibly TRBD1 for D (5 bases). The CDR3 has 15 amino acids. Trimming shortened V by 2 bases and J by 4 bases, and 14 bases separated the two germline ends. CDR3 nucleotides: TGTGCCAGCAGTTTATTGCTAAATGGGGGCACTGAAGCTTTCTTT. It specifies CASSLLLNGGTEAFF.

This clonotype was seen only a few times. The chain employs TRBV24-1 and TRBJ1-2, with 9 positions matching TRBD1. Germline V gives CDR1 KGHDR, CDR2 SFDVKD. V gave up 1 base and J gave up 2 bases; unmatched junction bases: 1. This CDR3 has 15 residues. CDR3: CATSDFGQGNYGYTF. CDR3 coding DNA: TGTGCCACCAGTGATTTCGGACAGGGGAACTATGGCTACACCTTC.

The sample holds a few counts of this clonotype. V and J are TRBV5-5 and TRBJ2-5; 9 bases agree with TRBD2. The J segment lost 7 bases and the V segment lost 4 bases, leaving 8 bases of the junction unmatched. The length of the CDR3 is 14 residues. Per germline, CDR1 SGHKS and CDR2 YYEKEE (reference sequence). In DNA form, the CDR3 reads TGTGCCAGCAGCGCCGGGACTAGCTTCGGGACCCAGTACTTC. It specifies CASSAGTSFGTQYF.

This clonotype has only a few counts. This sequence joins TRBV11-2 and TRBJ2-1; 14 bases are a match to TRBD2. This CDR3 comprises 20 residues. Looked up from germline, CDR1 is SGHAT and CDR2 is FQNNGV. Trimming took 2 bases from V and 0 from J; bases not matched to a gene: 9. The CDR3 protein is CASSLPGLAGGKSSYNEQFF. CDR3 coding DNA: TGTGCCAGCAGCTTACCCGGACTAGCGGGAGGTAAAAGCTCCTACAATGAGCAGTTCTTC. The variable domain in full, with the rest retrieved from reference TRBV11-2 and TRBJ2-1, is EAGVAQSPRYKIIEKRQSVAFWCNPISGHATLYWYQQILGQGPKLLIQFQNNGVVDDSQLPKDRFSAERLKGVDSTLKIQPAKLEDSAVYLCASSLPGLAGGKSSYNEQFFGPGTRLTVL.